One sample yielded the 10 T cell receptor beta chains listed below, sequenced in a study of CD8 T cells in Susac syndrome. RNA amounts of 0.5 to 1 ug underwent reverse transcription with random hexamers. TCRdb used MiXCR to reprocess the immunoSEQ multiplex PCR reads, holding one entry per CDR3 protein. The repertoire holds some 260,000 distinct CDR3 sequences, approximately 85% seen once, with over 0.1% in the top ten. The source material was CD8+ T cells from PBMCs. The receptors originated from a human donor with multiple sclerosis.

V and J are TRBV19 and TRBJ2-7, with unresolved D. V lost 3 bases and J 3 bases, leaving 12 bases between the germline ends. The CDR3 is made up of 14 amino acids. Germline-derived CDR1 and CDR2 are LNHDA and SQIVND (reference sequence). CDR3 protein: CASSIGNSLYEQYF. In DNA form, the CDR3 reads TGTGCCAGTAGTATCGGCAACAGCCTCTACGAGCAGTACTTC.

The chain employs TRBV6-1 and TRBJ2-7; a weak D match, TRBD1 (6 bases). Germline V gene sequence: CDR1 MNHNS, CDR2 SASEGT. The CDR3 is 16 amino acids. Trimming took 5 bases from V and 0 from J, leaving 17 bases between them. CDR3 DNA: TGTGCCAGCAGTACAGCGTACCGGGACAACTCCTACGAGCAGTACTTC. Encoded protein: CASSTAYRDNSYEQYF.

A few counts support this clonotype. CDR3 in amino acids: CASSSSTWGTRRYEQYF. The CDR3 bases are TGTGCCAGCAGCTCTTCGACGTGGGGCACTCGACGGTACGAGCAGTACTTC. J is TRBJ2-7 and V is TRBV11-2, with a possible D match to TRBD1 (5 bases). The length of the CDR3 is 17 residues. Germline lookup yields CDR1 SGHAT and CDR2 FQNNGV. With 4 bases removed from V and 4 bases from J, the gap between germline ends came to 23 bases.

The chain carries TRBV4-1 and TRBJ2-7; no clear D. The CDR3 has 13 amino acids. V gave up 4 bases and J gave up 1 base, with 8 bases separating them. Germline lookup yields CDR1 MGHRA and CDR2 YSYEKL. The CDR3 DNA reads as TGCGCCAGCAGCCGGAGATCTTCCTACGAGCAGTACTTC. The encoded protein is CASSRRSSYEQYF.

This sequence joins TRBV14 and TRBJ2-1, with unresolved D. Germline lookup yields CDR1 SGHDN and CDR2 FVKESK. V lost 5 bases and J lost 8, with 7 bases in between. The CDR3 covers 11 residues. The CDR3 region has the DNA TGTGCCAGCAGCAAGGGTTATGAGCAGTTCTTC. As protein: CASSKGYEQFF.

This chain joins TRBV30 and TRBJ2-1; D unclear. Germline V gene sequence: CDR1 GTSNPN, CDR2 SVGIG (reference sequence). Between the trimmed V and J ends, which lost 1 base and 0 bases, there was a span of 22 bases. The CDR3 is 19 residues long. As DNA, the CDR3 is TGTGCCTGGAGTGAGATCTTGGGAAGAGCGATTAGCTCCTACAATGAGCAGTTCTTC. This gives the protein CAWSEILGRAISSYNEQFF.

The CDR3 DNA is TGTTGTGGCCCTACACCCAAACTTAGCACAGATACGCAGTATTTT. As protein: CCGPTPKLSTDTQYF. V and J are TRBV28 and TRBJ2-3; no reliable D call. The CDR3 is made up of 15 amino acids. Looked up from germline, CDR1 is MDHEN and CDR2 is SYDVKM. Drawing the rest from reference TRBV28 and TRBJ2-3, the complete variable domain is DVKVTQSSRYLVKRTGEKVFLECVQDMDHENMFWYRQDPGLGLRLIYFSYDVKMKEKGDIPEGYSVSREKKERFSLILESASTNQTSMYLCCGPTPKLSTDTQYFGPGTRLTVL.

The gene calls are TRBV25-1 and TRBJ2-5; TRBD1 aligns across 7 bases. V was clipped by 0 bases and J by 0 bases; unmatched bases: 4. Per germline, CDR1 MGHDK and CDR2 SYGVNS. The CDR3 loop spans 16 amino acids. CDR3 sequence reads: CASSEYGQAYQETQYF. For the CDR3, the DNA is TGTGCCAGCAGTGAATATGGACAGGCGTACCAAGAGACCCAGTACTTC.

This clonotype was picked up one time. V usage is TRBV6-2 or TRBV6-3 and J usage is TRBJ2-2; D unresolved. V was cut by 2 bases and J by 5 bases, with 9 bases left in between. Germline CDR1 and CDR2: MNHEY and SVGEGT. CDR3 length equals 14 residues. Here the CDR3 DNA reads TGTGCCAGCAGTTACCTTACGGTGACCGGGGAGCTGTTTTTT. Its translation: CASSYLTVTGELFF.

CDR3 sequence: CASSSTGTELYSSYEQYF. CDR3 DNA: TGTGCCAGCAGCTCTACAGGGACCGAGCTGTATTCCTCCTACGAGCAGTACTTC. V usage is TRBV7-9 and J usage is TRBJ2-7; D is perhaps TRBD1 (6 bases). V was pared by 4 bases and J by 0 bases, with 22 bases between. The V gene's germline CDR1 is SEHNR and CDR2 FQNEAQ (reference sequence). The CDR3 is made up of 18 amino acids.